Presented here are 30 T cell receptor beta chains from one specimen sequenced in a study of Graves' ophthalmopathy and Graves' hyperthyroidism. Amplification of the TCR beta CDR3 regions used RNA transcripts (as template). HTBI-primed first-round RT-PCR preceded second-round multiplex PCR. MiXCR, applied by TCRdb to the multiplex PCR reads, yields one record per CDR3 protein. This sample has 340,000 or so distinct CDR3 sequences, with around a sixth found just once. Specimen: peripheral blood. Receptors were obtained from an adult man with Graves' ophthalmopathy.

At least ten counts were recorded for this clonotype. The genes are TRBV15 and TRBJ1-5; D is perhaps TRBD1 (6 bases). The V end lost 4 bases, the J end lost 2 bases, and 9 bases lay between the germline ends. The CDR3 sequence is 14 residues long. Germline V gene sequence: CDR1 LNHNV, CDR2 YYDKDF (reference sequence). In DNA, the CDR3 is TGTGCCACCAGCATTTCAGGGGGCAATCAGCCCCAGCATTTT. Residues: CATSISGGNQPQHF.

As concerns this clonotype: A read error may explain this, as a much larger clone is one base away. The chain uses TRBV20-1 and TRBJ2-4; no firm D call. CDR1 DFQATT and CDR2 SNEGSKA come from the germline V gene (reference sequence). The V and J ends lost 1 base and 9 bases respectively, with 13 bases between them. This CDR3 region has 13 residues. CDR3 nucleotides: TGCAGTGCTAGAGCGGAAGCCCGCGGCATTCAGTACTTC. As protein: CSARAEARGIQYF.

This chain links TRBV9 with TRBJ1-1; D call uncertain. CDR1 SGDLS and CDR2 YYNGEE come from the germline V gene. CDR3 length equals 13 residues. Trimming took off 0 bases at V and 2 bases at J, with 5 bases between the two ends. CDR3 bases: TGTGCCAGCAGCGTAGCGGTAAACACTGAAGCTTTCTTT. Amino acids: CASSVAVNTEAFF.

The chain links TRBV6-5 to TRBJ2-5, with 8 bases identical to TRBD2. Germline trimming cut 0 bases from V and 7 bases from J; bases unmatched to any gene: 13. Germline V gene lookup returns CDR1 MNHEY and CDR2 SVGAGI. The CDR3 runs to 17 residues. This CDR3 reads CASSYSILLAASGTQYF. CDR3 coding DNA: TGTGCCAGCAGTTACTCGATTCTACTAGCGGCTTCGGGGACCCAGTACTTC.

About this clonotype: A much larger clone lies one base from this, so it may be a read error. J is TRBJ1-1 and V is TRBV6-2 or TRBV6-3, with TRBD1 identical over 10 bases. The CDR3 covers 15 residues. CDR1 and CDR2 from the germline V gene are MNHEY and SVGEGT. CDR3 amino acids: CDSSGGTGVFTEAFF. Written as DNA, the CDR3 is TGTGACAGCAGTGGCGGGACAGGGGTTTTCACTGAAGCTTTCTTT.

This clonotype has ten or more counts. The V call is TRBV5-1, the J call TRBJ2-7; 8 bases agree with TRBD2. The CDR3 totals 12 residues. Looked up from germline, CDR1 is SGHRS and CDR2 is YFSETQ. The CDR3 loop reads CVGGARFYEQYF. CDR3 nucleotide sequence: TGCGTCGGGGGGGCGCGGTTCTACGAGCAGTACTTC.

With respect to this clonotype: This may come from a read error, since a much larger clone is one base off. The rearrangement links TRBV28 to TRBJ2-7; TRBD2 matches at 8 bases. The CDR3 covers 13 residues. V shed 8 bases and J 4 bases; nucleotides not matched to a gene: 7. Germline V CDR1 and CDR2: MDHEN, SYDVKM. This CDR3 is CASLGLERYEQYF. The DNA of the CDR3 is TGTGCCAGCCTGGGACTAGAGAGATACGAGCAGTACTTC.

This clonotype has a handful of counts. The CDR3 protein is CSARTVNYGYTF. DNA of the CDR3: TGCAGTGCTAGGACCGTTAACTATGGCTACACCTTC. This chain uses TRBV20-1 with TRBJ1-2; D unresolved. The V gene lost 3 bases and the J gene lost 1 base, with 6 bases spanning the gap. From germline, CDR1 is DFQATT and CDR2 SNEGSKA (reference sequence). CDR3 length equals 12 residues.

The gene calls are TRBV12-3 or TRBV12-4 and TRBJ1-5; 11 nucleotides agree with TRBD1. CDR3 size: 15 residues. V gave up 3 bases and J gave up 6 bases; unmatched junction bases: 4. CDR3 nucleotide sequence: TGTGCCAGCAGTTTGGGGACAGGGGGGACTCAGCCCCAGCATTTT. This sequence encodes CASSLGTGGTQPQHF.

This clonotype was observed at least ten times. The chain links TRBV2 to TRBJ1-2; TRBD1 agrees at 7 bases. CDR1 is SNHLY, CDR2 FYNNEI, per germline. The CDR3 covers 11 residues. Trimming at V came to 11 bases and at J to 3 bases, leaving 3 bases not matched to a gene. The CDR3 DNA reads as TGTGCCGGTGGGACAGACTATGGCTACACCTTC. Translated, it gives CAGGTDYGYTF.

This clonotype appeared many times. The V call is TRBV29-1, the J call TRBJ2-7, with D perhaps given as TRBD1 or TRBD2 (6 bases each). Germline V CDR1 and CDR2: SQVTM, ANQGSEA. This CDR3 is built from 14 residues. V lost 7 bases to trimming and J lost 0 bases, with 16 bases between them. CDR3 sequence reads: CSASLGGPSYEQYF. The CDR3 DNA is TGCAGCGCTTCACTAGGGGGGCCCTCCTACGAGCAGTACTTC.

This clonotype was seen just once. The chain combines TRBV25-1 with TRBJ1-1; the match to TRBD1 covers 10 bases. Germline V lookup: CDR1 MGHDK, CDR2 SYGVNS. V was clipped by 2 bases and J by 3 bases; unmatched bases: 12. This CDR3 has 18 amino acids. CDR3 sequence: CASSEQMGTGDSYTEAFF. In DNA form, the CDR3 reads TGTGCCAGCAGTGAACAGATGGGGACAGGGGATTCGTACACTGAAGCTTTCTTT.

This clonotype was recorded at least ten times. In DNA, the CDR3 is TGTGCCAGTACCCATCTCTGGGGGGGCGCGGGTACTGATCAGCCCCAGCATTTT. As protein: CASTHLWGGAGTDQPQHF. This chain joins TRBV19 and TRBJ1-5; D perhaps matches TRBD1 (6 bases). The germline gives CDR1 LNHDA, CDR2 SQIVND (reference sequence). V was trimmed by 7 bases and J by 5 bases, leaving 27 bases between them. The CDR3 covers 18 residues.

At least ten counts were recorded for this clonotype. The J gene is TRBJ2-7, the V gene TRBV18, with D perhaps TRBD1 (8 bases). CDR3 length: 17 residues. Between the trimmed V and J ends, which lost 3 bases and 2 bases, there was a span of 20 bases. The germline V gene has CDR1 KGHSH and CDR2 LQKENI. The CDR3 DNA is TGTGCCAGCTCACCCTTTCAAGGACAGGGAGGGGCCTACGAGCAGTACTTC. This gives the protein CASSPFQGQGGAYEQYF.

This clonotype was picked up many times. The V call is TRBV28, the J call TRBJ1-2; TRBD1 matches at 7 bases. Germline V gives CDR1 MDHEN, CDR2 SYDVKM. Trimming took 3 bases from V and 3 from J; bases not matched to a gene: 7. CDR3 length equals 15 residues. The CDR3 reads CASSFDDRAHYGYTF. The DNA for the CDR3 is TGTGCCAGCAGTTTTGACGACAGGGCCCACTATGGCTACACCTTC.

This clonotype was found many times. V and J are TRBV11-2 and TRBJ1-6, with a weak D call TRBD1 (5 bases). CDR3 length: 18 amino acids. Deletions cut 5 bases from V and 2 bases from J, with 19 bases between. Germline values: CDR1 SGHAT, CDR2 FQNNGV. CDR3 region: CASSPGLRGSTYNSPLHF. The CDR3 DNA is TGTGCCAGCAGCCCGGGGCTCCGGGGGAGCACCTATAATTCACCCCTCCACTTT.

Ten or more counts support this clonotype. The V gene is TRBV6-5, the J gene TRBJ2-7; 7 nucleotides agree with TRBD2. Trimming took 8 bases from V and 5 from J; bases not matched to a gene: 3. This CDR3 is 11 amino acids long. Per germline, CDR1 MNHEY and CDR2 SVGAGI. The CDR3 loop reads CASLGGNEQYF. CDR3 DNA: TGTGCCAGCCTGGGGGGGAACGAGCAGTACTTC.

The chain links TRBV12-3 or TRBV12-4 to TRBJ2-7; 8 bases align to TRBD1. The length of the CDR3 is 16 residues. The ends lost 5 bases at V and 6 bases at J; junction bases unmatched: 15. CDR3 DNA: TGTGCCAGCAGTCTATCAATACGCTCGGACAGGGTCGAGCAGTACTTC. Its protein is CASSLSIRSDRVEQYF.

This clonotype was found many times. The J gene is TRBJ1-1, the V gene TRBV6-1; D ambiguous. The CDR3 is made up of 14 amino acids. The V end lost 4 bases, the J end lost 2 bases, and 11 bases lay between the germline ends. The germline V gene has CDR1 MNHNS and CDR2 SASEGT. CDR3 in DNA: TGTGCCAGCAGTGCCCGGGCCTCAAACACTGAAGCTTTCTTT. It codes for CASSARASNTEAFF.

This clonotype came up many times. This chain joins TRBV28 and TRBJ2-7, with TRBD1 as a possible D gene (6 bases). The CDR3 loop spans 14 amino acids. Germline V gene lookup returns CDR1 MDHEN and CDR2 SYDVKM. Trimming removed 7 bases from V and 2 bases from J, with 15 bases in between. The CDR3 bases are TGTGCCAGCATCCAGACAGGTATCACCTACGAGCAGTACTTC. It yields the protein CASIQTGITYEQYF. Combining the CDR3 with reference TRBV28 and TRBJ2-7 gives the whole variable domain DVKVTQSSRYLVKRTGEKVFLECVQDMDHENMFWYRQDPGLGLRLIYFSYDVKMKEKGDIPEGYSVSREKKERFSLILESASTNQTSMYLCASIQTGITYEQYFGPGTRLTVT.

This chain uses TRBV6-1 with TRBJ2-4; D is undetermined. Trimming pared 5 bases from V and 8 bases from J, leaving 7 bases between. Germline V gene data show CDR1 as MNHNS and CDR2 as SASEGT. The CDR3 is 11 residues long. CDR3 sequence: CASSPSHIQYF. CDR3 in DNA: TGTGCCAGCAGTCCGTCTCACATTCAGTACTTC.

This clonotype was detected only a few times. V and J are TRBV2 and TRBJ2-7; D is uncertain. V was cut by 2 bases and J by 6 bases, with 11 bases left in between. Germline V lookup: CDR1 SNHLY, CDR2 FYNNEI. CDR3 length: 13 amino acids. CDR3 sequence reads: CASSESGFGEQYF. The CDR3 DNA is TGTGCCAGCAGTGAATCAGGATTCGGCGAGCAGTACTTC. The entire variable domain, with the rest obtained from reference TRBV2 and TRBJ2-7, is as follows: EPEVTQTPSHQVTQMGQEVILRCVPISNHLYFYWYRQILGQKVEFLVSFYNNEISEKSEIFDDQFSVERPDGSNFTLKIRSTKLEDSAMYFCASSESGFGEQYFGPGTRLTVT.

This clonotype occurred many times. The gene calls are TRBV7-8 and TRBJ1-1; no reliable D call. The CDR3 is 13 residues long. Germline V gene data show CDR1 as SGHVS and CDR2 as FQNEAQ. V lost 3 bases and J 4 bases, leaving 9 bases between the germline ends. The CDR3 DNA follows: TGTGCCAGCAGCTTTTGGGTGAGCACTGAAGCTTTCTTT. Amino acid sequence: CASSFWVSTEAFF.

At least ten counts were recorded for this clonotype. The J gene is TRBJ2-7, the V gene TRBV3-1; D remains unclear. Germline CDR1 and CDR2: LGHDT and YNNKEL (reference sequence). V was pared by 0 bases and J by 7 bases, with 7 bases between. The CDR3 length is 12 residues. The CDR3 DNA reads as TGTGCCAGCAGCCAAGAAGTGCGGGAGCAGTACTTC. As protein: CASSQEVREQYF.

J is TRBJ1-5 and V is TRBV7-2; D uncertain. V was pared by 5 bases and J by 4 bases, with 6 bases between. Germline-derived CDR1 and CDR2 are SGHTA and FQGNSA. The CDR3 has 12 residues. CDR3 region: CASSLQNQPQHF. CDR3 sequence (DNA): TGTGCCAGCAGCCTCCAAAATCAGCCCCAGCATTTT. Full variable domain (rest looked up from reference TRBV7-2 and TRBJ1-5): GAGVSQSPSNKVTEKGKDVELRCDPISGHTALYWYRQSLGQGLEFLIYFQGNSAPDKSGLPSDRFSAERTGGSVSTLTIQRTQQEDSAVYLCASSLQNQPQHFGDGTRLSIL.

There are many counts of this clonotype. The chain couples TRBV7-2 to TRBJ2-7; weak D call: TRBD2 (6 bases). V was shortened by 5 bases and J by 2 bases, with 10 bases between the two germline ends. Germline CDR1 and CDR2: SGHTA and FQGNSA. The CDR3 covers 13 residues. As DNA, the CDR3 is TGTGCCAGCAGCGCGGGACCCACCTACGAGCAGTACTTC. This encodes CASSAGPTYEQYF.

This chain links TRBV20-1 with TRBJ2-7; D is undetermined. CDR1 DFQATT and CDR2 SNEGSKA come from the germline V gene (reference sequence). This CDR3 spans 13 amino acids. V lost 6 bases and J 0 bases, leaving 12 bases between the germline ends. The CDR3, as DNA: TGCAGTGCCTTTTGGGCAAGCTCCTACGAGCAGTACTTC. Translation: CSAFWASSYEQYF.

This clonotype came up many times. The gene calls are TRBV27 and TRBJ2-7; perhaps TRBD1 as D (5 bases). The germline V gene has CDR1 MNHEY and CDR2 SMNVEV (reference sequence). This CDR3 contains 14 residues. V gave up 4 bases and J gave up 1 base, with 11 bases separating them. CDR3: CASSSTAGSYEQYF. CDR3 DNA sequence: TGTGCCAGCAGTTCAACGGCAGGGTCCTACGAGCAGTACTTC.

This clonotype appeared many times. The chain couples TRBV2 to TRBJ2-5, with D tentatively TRBD2 (5 bases). The V and J ends lost 1 base and 1 base respectively, with 7 bases between them. CDR1 is SNHLY, CDR2 FYNNEI, per germline. This CDR3 comprises 14 residues. In DNA form, the CDR3 reads TGTGCCAGCAGTGAAGGGCGGGTCCAAGAGACCCAGTACTTC. The encoded protein is CASSEGRVQETQYF.

In its sample, this clonotype was seen many times. This chain joins TRBV6-5 and TRBJ2-2; D remains unclear. Germline CDR1 MNHEY, CDR2 SVGAGI. This CDR3 is built from 14 residues. Deletions cut 2 bases from V and 6 bases from J, with 10 bases between. The DNA for the CDR3 is TGTGCCAGCAGTTACCCCTTTGGACCCGGGGAGCTGTTTTTT. Residues: CASSYPFGPGELFF.